Given below is one T cell receptor (beta chain) in context. Its antigen is undetermined. The data were produced by immunoSEQ multiplex PCR, yet TCRdb's version contains in-frame clones alone and is incomplete. The sample includes more than 2,000,000 clones, just over 90% of them seen just once. This sample was included in a study of shared clonotypes between healthy human individuals. Study-level results: Blood was the sole source, and tissue repertoires probably differ.

CDR3 size: 13 residues. Deletions cut 1 base from V and 5 bases from J, with 8 bases between. Germline-derived CDR1 and CDR2 are LNHDA and SQIVND (reference sequence). The sequence came from a man between 18 and 35 years old in good health. The specimen sequenced was naive CD4+ T cells sorted from blood. Subset of the sample: CD45RA+ positively selected. This rearrangement joins TRBV19 to TRBJ2-5; D possibly corresponds to TRBD1 (6 bases). CDR3 DNA: TGTGCCAGTAGTATAGGGACAGTCGAGACCCAGTACTTC. It encodes CASSIGTVETQYF.